Following are 21 T cell receptor beta chains from one sample sequenced in a study of cytomegalovirus exposure and HLA in healthy donors. With 60 Vbeta and 13 Jbeta primers, the PCR was carried out. Produced via immunoSEQ multiplex PCR; TCRdb's table is partial and in-frame only. The sample contains about 92,000 clones, approximately 84% of which appear only once. Sequenced: PBMCs. The receptors were sampled from a woman aged 18-29 years in good health and CMV-seropositive.

V and J are TRBV6-1 and TRBJ2-5, with a possible D match to TRBD1 (5 bases). Germline CDR1 reads MNHNS; CDR2 reads SASEGT. V lost 6 bases and J lost 2, with 10 bases in between. The CDR3 runs to 13 residues. The CDR3, as DNA: TGTGCCAGCAGAATGGGGCCGCAAGAGACCCAGTACTTC. This encodes CASRMGPQETQYF.

The rearrangement uses TRBV19 and TRBJ2-5; D is unclear. Germline V gene lookup returns CDR1 LNHDA and CDR2 SQIVND (reference sequence). V shed 3 bases and J shed 4 bases, with 9 bases lying between them. The CDR3 extends over 13 amino acids. CDR3 in DNA: TGTGCCAGTAGTATGAAGCCCATAGAGACCCAGTACTTC. Translating it yields CASSMKPIETQYF. The full variable domain, in which reference TRBV19 and TRBJ2-5 provide the parts outside the CDR3, is DGGITQSPKYLFRKEGQNVTLSCEQNLNHDAMYWYRQDPGQGLRLIYYSQIVNDFQKGDIAEGYSVSREKKESFPLTVTSAQKNPTAFYLCASSMKPIETQYFGPGTRLLVL.

The rearrangement uses TRBV15 and TRBJ2-7, with 10 positions matching TRBD2. The length of the CDR3 is 17 residues. With V trimmed by 0 bases and J by 5 bases, 10 bases remained unmatched. Germline V gene data show CDR1 as LNHNV and CDR2 as YYDKDF (reference sequence). CDR3 region: CATSRDPAGGPSHEQYF. DNA for the CDR3: TGTGCCACCAGCAGAGATCCAGCGGGAGGGCCGTCCCACGAGCAGTACTTC.

The V gene is TRBV5-4, the J gene TRBJ2-7, with D possibly being TRBD2 (8 bases). From germline, CDR1 is SGHNT and CDR2 YYREEE (reference sequence). The CDR3 contains 16 residues. Trimming left V 0 bases short and J 4 bases short, with 17 bases between. The CDR3 sequence: CASSLGRGAGGYEQYF. CDR3 in DNA: TGTGCCAGCAGCTTGGGCAGGGGGGCGGGGGGTTACGAGCAGTACTTC.

The chain joins TRBV4-1 to TRBJ1-1; D uncertain. Germline-derived CDR1 and CDR2 are MGHRA and YSYEKL. CDR3 length: 15 residues. V was pared by 4 bases and J by 3 bases, with 15 bases between. The CDR3 reads CASSLQEGLDTEAFF. The CDR3 nucleotides read TGCGCCAGCAGCCTCCAAGAGGGCCTCGACACTGAAGCTTTCTTT.

Worth noting for this clone: The junction shows a germline mismatch at one end, possibly a read error. The chain couples TRBV4-2 to TRBJ2-5; D perhaps matches TRBD1 (6 bases). The germline V gene has CDR1 LGHNA and CDR2 YNFKEQ. This CDR3 has 14 residues. The chain's CDR3 is CASSQDKGVEAQYF. DNA of the CDR3: TGTGCCAGCAGCCAAGATAAGGGGGTAGAGGCCCAGTACTTC.

Only one count was recorded for this clone. This chain links TRBV13 with TRBJ1-1; D gene unclear. The V gene lost 2 bases and the J gene lost 5 bases, with 9 bases spanning the gap. The CDR3 spans 13 residues. Germline assignment: CDR1 PRHDT and CDR2 FYEKMQ (reference sequence). The CDR3 sequence is CASSLLARTEAFF. CDR3 DNA sequence: TGTGCCAGCAGCTTACTAGCTCGAACTGAAGCTTTCTTT.

The chain joins TRBV7-6 to TRBJ1-1; 11 nucleotides line up with TRBD1. CDR3 length: 18 residues. V was pared by 1 base and J by 0 bases, with 7 bases of the junction left unmatched. Germline CDR1 is SGHVS and CDR2 is FNYEAQ. The CDR3 spells CASSLETGQGGMNTEAFF. CDR3 in DNA: TGTGCCAGCAGCTTAGAAACGGGACAGGGGGGAATGAACACTGAAGCTTTCTTT.

This chain uses TRBV4-1 with TRBJ2-7, with 9 bases identical to TRBD2. The J segment lost 0 bases and the V segment lost 6 bases, leaving 15 bases of the junction unmatched. The CDR3 totals 18 residues. Per the germline V gene, CDR1 is MGHRA and CDR2 is YSYEKL. As DNA, the CDR3 is TGCGCCAGCAGTCGTTACGGGGCGCTTAGCGGGAGCTCCTACGAGCAGTACTTC. Translating it yields CASSRYGALSGSSYEQYF.

The J gene is TRBJ2-1, the V gene TRBV5-1; D remains ambiguous. Deletions cut 1 base from V and 4 bases from J, with 9 bases between. The CDR3 loop spans 14 amino acids. Looked up from germline, CDR1 is SGHRS and CDR2 is YFSETQ. CDR3: CASSLFVQYNEQFF. The CDR3 coding sequence is TGCGCCAGCAGCTTGTTTGTACAGTACAATGAGCAGTTCTTC.

This chain uses TRBV5-6 with TRBJ1-1; no reliable D call. This CDR3 has 13 amino acids. Germline CDR1 is SGHDT and CDR2 is YYEEEE. The V and J ends lost 0 bases and 10 bases respectively, with 13 bases between them. The DNA of the CDR3 is TGTGCCAGCAGCTTGGGTACCCCCAACGGAGCTTTCTTT. Protein sequence: CASSLGTPNGAFF.

V is TRBV2 and J is TRBJ1-2; 7 bases are a match to TRBD1. The CDR3 is made up of 15 amino acids. V shed 4 bases, J shed 4 bases, and the junction held 9 bases outside the gene matches. Germline V gene lookup returns CDR1 SNHLY and CDR2 FYNNEI. The CDR3 spells CASSATGVGGYGYTF. The CDR3 nucleotides are TGTGCCAGCAGTGCTACAGGGGTGGGTGGCTATGGCTACACCTTC.

The CDR3 region is CASNQGLAGEETQYF. CDR3 nucleotide sequence: TGTGCCAGCAATCAAGGACTAGCGGGAGAGGAGACCCAGTACTTC. This sequence joins TRBV28 and TRBJ2-5; 13 bases are shared with TRBD2. The CDR3 contains 15 residues. Germline lookup yields CDR1 MDHEN and CDR2 SYDVKM. V trimming: 7 bases; J trimming: 5 bases; junction bases outside the gene matches: 7.

J is TRBJ2-5 and V is TRBV29-1, with 7 bases lining up with TRBD1. Trimming cost V 5 bases and J 6 bases; bases outside gene matches: 6. CDR1 and CDR2 from the germline V gene are SQVTM and ANQGSEA. The CDR3 has 12 residues. CDR3 region: CSVSDRVKTQYF. The CDR3 bases are TGCAGCGTTAGCGACAGGGTGAAGACCCAGTACTTC.

The J gene is TRBJ2-2, the V gene TRBV29-1; TRBD2 matches 7 bases. V shed 6 bases and J 6 bases; nucleotides not matched to a gene: 16. CDR1 SQVTM and CDR2 ANQGSEA come from the germline V gene. The CDR3 covers 16 residues. DNA of the CDR3: TGCAGCGTGGGCTGGTGGGGACTAAAATGGGCCGGGGAGCTGTTTTTT. It codes for CSVGWWGLKWAGELFF.

This clone appeared a single time. The genes are TRBV5-6 and TRBJ2-5, with 9 bases fitting TRBD1. This CDR3 is 16 amino acids long. Germline V gene sequence: CDR1 SGHDT, CDR2 YYEEEE. The V segment lost 4 bases and the J segment 5 bases; nucleotides outside the gene matches: 12. CDR3 nucleotides: TGTGCCAGCAGCCCCCGGACGACAGGGGGTGGGGAGACCCAGTACTTC. It is translated as CASSPRTTGGGETQYF.

This rearrangement joins TRBV6-5 to TRBJ2-5; weak D call: TRBD2 (5 bases). CDR3 length: 14 amino acids. Germline assignment: CDR1 MNHEY and CDR2 SVGAGI. The V end lost 2 bases, the J end lost 2 bases, and 9 bases lay between the germline ends. CDR3 in amino acids: CASSYMGSQETQYF. The CDR3 coding sequence is TGTGCCAGCAGTTACATGGGGAGTCAAGAGACCCAGTACTTC.

This clone appeared a single time. CDR3 in amino acids: CSVGGGRASGELFF. DNA of the CDR3: TGCAGCGTTGGTGGCGGGAGGGCCTCCGGGGAGCTGTTTTTT. The chain links TRBV29-1 to TRBJ2-2; 9 bases agree with TRBD2. Germline CDR1 reads SQVTM; CDR2 reads ANQGSEA. This CDR3 is built from 14 residues. J lost 6 bases, V lost 4 bases, and 6 bases had no gene match.

The CDR3 DNA reads TGTGCCAGCAGCTGGGGGGGATCTGGTGGCTACACCTTC. This gives the protein CASSWGGSGGYTF. This chain uses TRBV5-6 with TRBJ1-2, with TRBD1 as a possible D gene (5 bases). The CDR3 spans 13 residues. V shed 3 bases and J shed 7 bases, with 13 bases lying between them. Germline CDR1 and CDR2: SGHDT and YYEEEE.

V is TRBV4-1 and J is TRBJ1-3, with a weak D call TRBD1 (5 bases). With 3 bases removed from V and 3 bases from J, the gap between germline ends came to 21 bases. The germline V gene has CDR1 MGHRA and CDR2 YSYEKL. The CDR3 totals 18 residues. CDR3 in DNA: TGCGCCAGCAGCCACAGGGTGCGTCAAGCACTGGGTGGAAACACCATATATTTT. Translated: CASSHRVRQALGGNTIYF.

This chain connects TRBV7-8 to TRBJ2-7; 7 bases map to TRBD1. Trimming at V came to 5 bases and at J to 4 bases, leaving 8 bases not matched to a gene. CDR3 length: 14 amino acids. CDR1 is SGHVS and CDR2 is FQNEAQ in the germline V gene. CDR3 in DNA: TGTGCCAGCAGCCCCGACAGGGCATCTTACGAGCAGTACTTC. Translated: CASSPDRASYEQYF.